The following is a T cell receptor beta chain sequence with its context. Germline V CDR1 and CDR2: MGHDK, SYGVNS. The junction had 7 bases not matched to a gene; V was cut back by 3 bases and J by 4 bases. The CDR3 covers 15 residues. Study processing details: From reference gene primer amplification, estimates of nucleated cell counts were derived. Sequenced by immunoSEQ multiplex PCR; TCRdb stores in-frame clones only, minus some. V and J calls and clone size are those listed in that table; D and trimming were worked out from the DNA. The sample records over 200,000 clones, nearly 90% being singletons. This entry belongs to a study of blood T cell repertoires in COVID-19. Study overall: The United States, Italy and Spain were the sources of the acute and convalescent COVID-19 samples. From T cells, B-cell-depleted T cells, or PBMCs came the material, which was cDNA or gDNA.

This clonotype was sampled from a woman under 30 who had recovered from COVID-19. Sequenced input: peripheral blood. The gene calls are TRBV25-1 and TRBJ2-7, with 9 bases identical to TRBD1. CDR3 nucleotide sequence: TGTGCCAGCAGTGATACCGGGGACAGGGTTTACGAGCAGTACTTC. This codes for CASSDTGDRVYEQYF.